Detailed here is one T cell receptor (beta chain). Antigen unknown. The Oncomine TCR Beta short-read assay sequenced DNA from cultured CD4+ T cells. TCRdb ran MiXCR on the PCR reads and lists one entry per CDR3 protein. The sample lists 10,000 to 13,000 distinct CDR3 sequences; roughly 58% were seen once. Indicated treatment: 10-day PBMC culture with coronavirus spike peptide pools or control peptides (ViraFEST assay). This entry comes from a study of vaccination and CD4 T cells after COVID-19. Study at large: Convalescent individuals exhibited SARS-CoV-2 positivity on nasal swab PCR, with fewer than ten mild and one severe presentation.

The TCR comes from a human donor who had recovered from COVID-19. Sequencing was performed on CD4+ T cells from blood, cultured in vitro.

Written as DNA, the CDR3 is TGTGCCAGCAGCTTAGCCAGGACTGCCTATAATTCACCCCTCCACTTT. Its translation: CASSLARTAYNSPLHF. The V call is TRBV7-2, the J call TRBJ1-6; no firm D call. The CDR3 runs to 16 residues. The V gene's germline CDR1 is SGHTA and CDR2 FQGNSA. Trimming took off 0 bases at V and 2 bases at J, with 8 bases between the two ends.